This TCR beta chain is drawn from a study of PD-L1 blockade in urothelial cancer. Study findings and constraints: Sub-median blood TCR clonality before treatment predicted longer survival.

As concerns this clone: The antigen is undetermined.

The cohort comprised individuals with locally advanced or metastatic urothelial carcinoma. Here immunoSEQ multiplex PCR was the method, and the copy in TCRdb shows in-frame clones only, minus some. The sample carries tens of thousands of clones, 75% to 90% recorded once. The clonotype was recovered from a man in his forties or fifties with urothelial cancer. This specimen was PBMCs, taken around atezolizumab (anti-PD-L1) treatment.

CDR3 DNA: TGTGCCAGCAGCTCCCGGACAGGGATTATGGCCAAAAACATTCAGTACTTC. It yields the protein CASSSRTGIMAKNIQYF. The V and J genes are TRBV11-2 and TRBJ2-4; 8 nucleotides agree with TRBD1. CDR1 is SGHAT, CDR2 FQNNGV, per germline. Trimming cost V 4 bases and J 1 base; bases outside gene matches: 9. The CDR3 spans 17 residues.